This passage covers 2 T cell receptor beta chains from one sample sequenced in a study of T cells in Graves' hyperthyroidism and ophthalmopathy. Amplification targeted TCR beta CDR3 regions from RNA transcripts. Initially, a first-round RT-PCR of the TCR CDR3 employed the HTBI primer set. TCRdb ran MiXCR on the multiplex PCR reads and lists one entry per CDR3 protein. The table lists hundreds of thousands of distinct CDR3 sequences, 13% to 15% of them singletons. Sequenced material: blood. Every receptor here comes from a woman aged 50 to 60 with Graves' ophthalmopathy.

This chain uses TRBV24-1 with TRBJ2-1, with 12 bases matching TRBD2. The CDR3 loop spans 15 amino acids. Looked up from germline, CDR1 is KGHDR and CDR2 is SFDVKD. The V segment lost 3 bases and the J segment 5 bases; nucleotides outside the gene matches: 1. This CDR3 is CATSDLAGGNNEQFF. CDR3 DNA sequence: TGTGCCACCAGTGATCTAGCGGGAGGGAACAATGAGCAGTTCTTC.

This chain joins TRBV4-3 and TRBJ1-6, with D unclear. From germline, CDR1 is LGHNA and CDR2 YSLEER. V lost 0 bases, J lost 8 bases, and 17 bases lay in between. The CDR3 has 17 amino acids. The chain's CDR3 is CASSQDGMGSGDSPLHF. CDR3 DNA sequence: TGCGCCAGCAGCCAAGATGGTATGGGCAGCGGAGATTCACCCCTCCACTTT.